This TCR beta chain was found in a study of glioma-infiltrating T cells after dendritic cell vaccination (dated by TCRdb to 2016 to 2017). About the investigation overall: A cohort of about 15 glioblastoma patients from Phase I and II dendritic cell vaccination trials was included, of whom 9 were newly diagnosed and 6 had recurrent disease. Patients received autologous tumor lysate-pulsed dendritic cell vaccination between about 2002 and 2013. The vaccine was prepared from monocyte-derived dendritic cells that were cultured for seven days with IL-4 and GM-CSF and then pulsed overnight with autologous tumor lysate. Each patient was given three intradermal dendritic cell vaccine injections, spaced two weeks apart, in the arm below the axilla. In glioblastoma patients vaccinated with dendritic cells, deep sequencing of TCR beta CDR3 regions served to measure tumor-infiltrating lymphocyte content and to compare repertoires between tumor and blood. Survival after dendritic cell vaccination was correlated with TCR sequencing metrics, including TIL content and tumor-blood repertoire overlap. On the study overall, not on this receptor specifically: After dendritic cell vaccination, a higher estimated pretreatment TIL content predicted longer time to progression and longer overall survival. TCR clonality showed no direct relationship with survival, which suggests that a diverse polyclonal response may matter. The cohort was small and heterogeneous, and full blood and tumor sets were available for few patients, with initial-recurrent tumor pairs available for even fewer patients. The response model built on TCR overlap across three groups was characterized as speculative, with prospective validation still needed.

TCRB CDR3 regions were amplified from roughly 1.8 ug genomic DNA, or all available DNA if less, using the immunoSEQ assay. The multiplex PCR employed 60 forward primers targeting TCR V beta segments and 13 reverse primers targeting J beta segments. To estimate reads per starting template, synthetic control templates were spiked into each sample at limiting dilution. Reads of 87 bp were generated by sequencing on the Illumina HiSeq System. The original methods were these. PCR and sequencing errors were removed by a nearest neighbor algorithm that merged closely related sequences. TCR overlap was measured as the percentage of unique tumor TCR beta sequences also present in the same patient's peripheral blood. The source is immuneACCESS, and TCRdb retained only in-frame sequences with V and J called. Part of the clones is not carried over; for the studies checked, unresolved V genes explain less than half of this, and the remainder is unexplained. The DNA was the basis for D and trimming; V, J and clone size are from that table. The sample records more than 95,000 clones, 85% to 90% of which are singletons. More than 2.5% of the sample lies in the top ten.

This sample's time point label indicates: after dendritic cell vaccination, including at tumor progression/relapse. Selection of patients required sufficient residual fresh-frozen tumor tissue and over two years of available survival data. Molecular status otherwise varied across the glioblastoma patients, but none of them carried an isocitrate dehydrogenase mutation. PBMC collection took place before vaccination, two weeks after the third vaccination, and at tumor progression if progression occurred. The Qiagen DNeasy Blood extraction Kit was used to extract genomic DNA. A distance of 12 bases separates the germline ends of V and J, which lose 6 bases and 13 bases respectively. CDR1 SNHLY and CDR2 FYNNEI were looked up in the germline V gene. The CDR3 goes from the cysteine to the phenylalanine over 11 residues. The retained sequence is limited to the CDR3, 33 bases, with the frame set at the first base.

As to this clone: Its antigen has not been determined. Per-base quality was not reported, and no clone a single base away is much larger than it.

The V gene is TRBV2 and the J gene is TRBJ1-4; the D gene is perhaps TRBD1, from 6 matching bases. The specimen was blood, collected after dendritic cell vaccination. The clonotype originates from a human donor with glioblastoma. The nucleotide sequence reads TGTGCCAGCAGGCTCACAGGGCGACTGTTTTTT. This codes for CASRLTGRLFF.